Given below is one T cell receptor (beta chain) in context. The antigen it binds to is not known. No base quality information exists; no much larger clone differs at one position. Cut back by 5 bases and 6 bases, the V and J ends lie 14 bases apart. From the cysteine up to the phenylalanine, the CDR3 has a length of 14 residues. CDR3 DNA is the only sequence kept; it has 42 bases, read in frame from the first base. In the germline V gene (reference sequence), CDR1 corresponds to SEHNR and CDR2 to FQNEAQ. Sequencing relied on an Illumina NovaSeq 6000. cDNA libraries for TCRalpha and TCRbeta were prepared by 5'RACE using constant-segment primers, with sample barcodes and unique molecular identifiers added. Trizol reagent was used to extract RNA from every sample. The libraries were amplified in two PCR steps, and the second step added a second sample barcode and Illumina TruSeq adapters. The libraries were sequenced on an Illumina NovaSeq using 2 x 150 bp paired-end reads. On the authors' methods: With migec v1.2.7, reads were demultiplexed and then collapsed into UMI-guided consensus sequences. Using mixcr v2.1.11, the UMI consensuses were aligned to TRA and TRB V and J templates and assembled into clonotypes. A clonotype was counted as expanded or contracted only if both edgeR and NoisET called the change significant, with noise models trained on biological replicates. For edgeR calls, a false discovery rate-adjusted p below 0.01 and a log2 fold-change threshold of 1 were applied. As an exploratory analysis of dynamics, PCA with hierarchical clustering was applied to max-normalized trajectories of the 1000 most abundant clonotypes. Separately sequenced CD4+ and CD8+ repertoires were used to assign the CD4 or CD8 phenotype of responding clones. TCRdb's own reprocessing of the public reads used fastp at Q25 and MiXCR and kept productive beta chains. Identical CDR3 protein sequences are pooled into one entry, listed with their most common genes and DNA. The V and J calls and clone size come from TCRdb's table, not from the authors' own analysis. Counted in this sample were around 83,000 distinct CDR3 sequences; around 27% of them appeared once. The biggest ten clones account for under 55% of the sample.

The data derive from a study of T-cell memory formation after mild COVID-19 (dated by TCRdb to the early 2020s). For the wider study: TCR sequence clusters from the two donors were largely donor specific. T-cell clones expanding and contracting after mild COVID-19 in two donors were tracked by longitudinal TCRalpha and TCRbeta repertoire sequencing. The cohort was made up of two young adult volunteers, one female and one male, who were previously healthy. Beyond this particular receptor, the publication reports: Some responding clones were detected in pre-infection memory, suggesting pre-existing cross-reactive memory T cells joined the SARS-CoV-2 response. Contracting CD4+ clones were located mainly in the CM and EM memory subsets, whereas CD8+ clones were found to be enriched in EMRA. Only a couple of mild cases were covered in the study, and larger cohorts including severe cases with pre-infection samples were considered necessary. Balanced CD4/CD8 phenotypes were observed for clones contracting from day 15 to 85, whereas a bias towards CD4+ was observed for a second wave of clones expanding from day 15 to 37. The second-wave clones that peaked on day 37 were not confirmed to be SARS-CoV-2 specific.

Ficoll-Paque density gradient centrifugation was used to isolate PBMCs. The clonotype comes from a man aged 18-30 years who had mild COVID-19 (a few samples of this study predate the infection). The sample titles of this study are shuffled in the database, so cell type and time point are left out; the donor was told from shared clones. The sequenced material came from PBMCs or a T cell subset sorted from them (not recorded which). The V and J genes are TRBV7-9 and TRBJ2-1; matching of 6 bases hints at TRBD2 as the D gene. The CDR3 protein: CASSTRLGLNEQFF. Here is the DNA: TGTGCCAGCAGCACTCGACTAGGTCTCAATGAGCAGTTCTTC.